The rows below give T cell receptor beta chains drawn from one sample of a study of blood T cells in healthy people across ages. One entry per CDR3 protein, called by TCRdb with MiXCR from the 5' RACE reads. The sample holds almost 300,000 distinct CDR3 sequences, 27% seen once. Sequenced material: blood. The receptors were sampled from a woman in her sixties or seventies in good health. CDR3s include the opening cysteine and the closing phenylalanine or tryptophan. The D gene is left open where the match is weak. Some rows have no size entry. The others give once, few or many, or a class for an expanded clone.

14 TRBJ2-1 . TRBV7-2 TRBD2 TGTGCCAGCAGCTTAGAGATAGCGGGAGATGAGCAGTTCTTC CASSLEIAGDEQFF
14 TRBJ2-1 few TRBV5-1 TRBD2 TGCGCCAGCAGTGAGTTAGCGGGAGACACTGAGCAGTTCTTC CASSELAGDTEQFF
15 TRBJ2-1 once TRBV12-3/TRBV12-4 TRBD1 TGTGCCAGCAGTTTCGAGACAGGGGGGTACAATGAGCAGTTCTTC CASSFETGGYNEQFF
16 TRBJ2-5 few TRBV4-2 TRBD1 TGTGCCAGCAGCCAAGATACCTCGACAGGGAGAGCGGCCCAGTACTTC CASSQDTSTGRAAQYF
15 TRBJ1-2 . TRBV7-2 TRBD1 TGTGCCAGCAGTATAGAACAGGGGGAATACTATGGCTACACCTTC CASSIEQGEYYGYTF
14 TRBJ1-2 few TRBV6-6 . TGTGCCAGCAGTTATGTGGGGGCTGGCTATGGCTACACCTTC CASSYVGAGYGYTF
16 TRBJ1-6 . TRBV29-1 . TGCAGCGTCCTGGACGGAGGGGAGCCTTATAATTCACCCCTCCACTTT CSVLDGGEPYNSPLHF
16 TRBJ2-7 . TRBV28 TRBD1 TGTGCCAGCAGTGCCAGAACAGGGGGACAACACTACGAGCAGTACTTC CASSARTGGQHYEQYF
13 TRBJ2-1 . TRBV10-3 . TGTGCCATCAGTGAGCTGGTTACCAATGAGCAGTTCTTC CAISELVTNEQFF
13 TRBJ2-6 . TRBV20-1 . TGCAGTGCTAGACGGGCTGGGGCCAACGTCCTGACTTTC CSARRAGANVLTF
17 TRBJ2-1 . TRBV20-1 TRBD2 TGCAGTGCTAGAGGCTCCCGATCTAGCGGGAGGATGGATGAGCAGTTCTTC CSARGSRSSGRMDEQFF
15 TRBJ2-5 few TRBV20-1 . TGCAGTGCTAGAGAGGCGATAGGGGATTTAGAGACCCAGTACTTC CSAREAIGDLETQYF
15 TRBJ2-5 . TRBV9 . TGTGCCAGCAGCGTAGTGGGAGCTGGAGACGGGACCCAGTACTTC CASSVVGAGDGTQYF
16 TRBJ1-5 . TRBV27 TRBD1 TGTGCCAGCAGTTTCACGGGACAGGGGGCGAGGCAGCCCCAGCATTTT CASSFTGQGARQPQHF
18 TRBJ2-1 many TRBV7-2 TRBD2 TGTGCCAGCAGCCAAACAACGATAAAACTAGCGGGAGCGTATGAGCAGTTCTTC CASSQTTIKLAGAYEQFF
14 TRBJ1-4 . TRBV13 . TGTGCCAGCAGCTTAGGCATGGGTAATGAAAAACTGTTTTTT CASSLGMGNEKLFF
14 TRBJ2-7 . TRBV29-1 TRBD1 TGCAGCGTCGCCAGGGGGACCTCTTCCTACGAGCAGTACTTC CSVARGTSSYEQYF
14 TRBJ2-5 few TRBV10-3 TRBD1 TGTGCCATCAGACCCGGACAGGGGGATCGAGAGCAGTACTTC CAIRPGQGDREQYF
13 TRBJ2-5 few TRBV11-2 . TGTGCCAGCAGCTTAGATTTTGTTGAGACCCAGTACTTC CASSLDFVETQYF
14 TRBJ2-4 . TRBV6-5 TRBD2 TGTGCCAGCAGTTTTCTAGCGGGGGAAAACATCCAGTACTTC CASSFLAGENIQYF
14 TRBJ2-2 few TRBV20-1 TRBD2 TGCAGTGCGCTAGCGGGAGGTAACACCGGGGAGCTGTTTTTT CSALAGGNTGELFF
14 TRBJ1-3 . TRBV28 . TGTGCCAGCATTCCCAGGCGCTCTGGAAACACCATATATTTT CASIPRRSGNTIYF
11 TRBJ2-7 few TRBV29-1 . TGCAGCGTTGAGGACAAGTACGAGCAGTACTTC CSVEDKYEQYF